This TCR beta chain originates from a study of siplizumab effects on memory and regulatory T cells. Comments on this clone: Its antigen is unknown.

The assay looked at roughly 9.4 x 10^4 TCR templates in each sample. Clones were read by immunoSEQ multiplex PCR, and TCRdb kept only the in-frame ones, dropping some. The data contain over 85,000 clones, roughly 96% of them seen just once; the ten biggest clones take up around 0.03%. Unstimulated naive, memory, effector memory and TEMRA subsets were subjected to sequencing in a few donor pairs. The CDR3 loop spans 14 amino acids. CDR1 and CDR2 from the germline V gene are SGHTS and YDEGEE. V was cut by 7 bases and J by 0 bases, with 10 bases left in between. Overall study results and limits: In roughly 75-97% of proliferating CD4+ or CD8+ clones, a naive or memory phenotype could not be assigned. The apparent diversity of naive T cells exceeded that of memory cells, and naive T cells seemed to make a major contribution to the alloresponse.

The material sequenced was naive CD4+ T cells sorted from blood. The V and J genes are TRBV5-8 and TRBJ2-2; the D gene is possibly TRBD2 (6 bases). The TCR was taken from a human donor in good health. The DNA for the CDR3 is TGTGCCAGCGGGAGGCAGGCGAACACCGGGGAGCTGTTTTTT. Encoded protein: CASGRQANTGELFF.